Listed here are 13 T cell receptor beta chains from one sample, sequenced in a study of PD-1 blockade in classical Hodgkin lymphoma. Relapse after autologous stem cell transplantation occurred in every patient, and brentuximab vedotin exposure varied. Assay: immunoSEQ multiplex PCR; the TCRdb copy retains only in-frame clones and omits some. Found here are 95,000 to 100,000 clones, about 89% of them singletons; the top ten hold approximately 6.3%. The starting material was peripheral blood mononuclear cells (PBMCs), obtained before the second cycle of nivolumab. The receptors come from a human donor with classical Hodgkin lymphoma.

About this clone itself: Other DNA sequences in the sample encode the same CDR3. J is TRBJ2-7 and V is TRBV30; tentatively, D is TRBD1 (5 bases). The CDR3 runs to 12 residues. Looked up from germline, CDR1 is GTSNPN and CDR2 is SVGIG (reference sequence). Deletions cut 1 base from V and 2 bases from J, with 6 bases between. CDR3 protein: CAWSAGPYEQYF. The CDR3 nucleotides read TGTGCCTGGAGTGCAGGGCCCTACGAGCAGTACTTC.

This sequence joins TRBV28 and TRBJ2-7; D is unclear. Trimming removed 7 bases at V and 2 bases at J, with 12 bases between. This CDR3 has 13 amino acids. Germline loops: CDR1 MDHEN, CDR2 SYDVKM. The CDR3 bases are TGTGCCAGCACAGAAGGGAATCCCTACGAGCAGTACTTC. It translates to CASTEGNPYEQYF.

The chain couples TRBV19 to TRBJ1-1; 8 bases are shared with TRBD1. Germline assignment: CDR1 LNHDA and CDR2 SQIVND (reference sequence). The CDR3 loop spans 14 amino acids. V lost 7 bases, J lost 0 bases, and 4 bases stayed unmatched. This chain's CDR3 is CASTGGWVNTEAFF. CDR3 nucleotides: TGTGCCAGTACAGGGGGCTGGGTGAACACTGAAGCTTTCTTT.

The chain is built from TRBV29-1 and TRBJ2-7, with D uncertain. The V and J ends lost 2 bases and 0 bases respectively, with 2 bases between them. The CDR3 runs to 11 residues. CDR1 and CDR2 from the germline V gene are SQVTM and ANQGSEA. In nucleotides, the CDR3 is TGCAGCGTTGAAAACTCCTACGAGCAGTACTTC. Translation gives CSVENSYEQYF.

V usage is TRBV13 and J usage is TRBJ2-1; 11 bases align to TRBD1. Unmatched junction bases numbered 0, after V lost 0 bases and J lost 8 bases. This CDR3 has 14 amino acids. CDR1 is PRHDT and CDR2 is FYEKMQ in the germline V gene (reference sequence). CDR3 amino acids: CASSLGDRGHEQFF. In DNA form, the CDR3 reads TGTGCCAGCAGCTTAGGGGACAGGGGGCATGAGCAGTTCTTC.

V is TRBV2 and J is TRBJ2-1; 10 bases map to TRBD2. The germline V gene has CDR1 SNHLY and CDR2 FYNNEI. The J segment lost 10 bases and the V segment lost 7 bases, leaving 7 bases of the junction unmatched. The CDR3 length is 13 residues. The CDR3 DNA reads TGTGCCAGCACCCTAGCGGGGGAGAGGGAGCAGTTCTTC. As protein: CASTLAGEREQFF. Supplemented by reference TRBV2 and TRBJ2-1, the full variable domain reads EPEVTQTPSHQVTQMGQEVILRCVPISNHLYFYWYRQILGQKVEFLVSFYNNEISEKSEIFDDQFSVERPDGSNFTLKIRSTKLEDSAMYFCASTLAGEREQFFGPGTRLTVL.

The chain has TRBV5-1 and TRBJ2-7, with 8 bases matching TRBD2. V gave up 0 bases and J gave up 0 bases; unmatched junction bases: 2. The CDR3 totals 15 residues. CDR1 and CDR2 from the germline V gene are SGHRS and YFSETQ. Written as DNA, the CDR3 is TGCGCCAGCAGCTTGGGGGCGGGGGGCTCCTACGAGCAGTACTTC. Translated: CASSLGAGGSYEQYF.

The rearrangement links TRBV5-4 to TRBJ2-1; 7 nucleotides agree with TRBD2. J was trimmed by 7 bases and V by 1 base; bases with no gene match: 2. Germline values: CDR1 SGHNT, CDR2 YYREEE (reference sequence). CDR3 length: 13 amino acids. The CDR3 here is CASSLWGGNEQFF. CDR3 DNA sequence: TGTGCCAGCAGCTTGTGGGGGGGAAATGAGCAGTTCTTC. The full variable domain, rest sourced from reference TRBV5-4 and TRBJ2-1, is ETGVTQSPTHLIKTRGQQVTLRCSSQSGHNTVSWYQQALGQGPQFIFQYYREEENGRGNFPPRFSGLQFPNYSSELNVNALELDDSALYLCASSLWGGNEQFFGPGTRLTVL.

This clone has a single count. In DNA form, the CDR3 reads TGTGCCTGGACCAGAGCGGGGTTTAACTCTGGAAACACCATATATTTT. It is translated as CAWTRAGFNSGNTIYF. V and J are TRBV30 and TRBJ1-3; D gene unclear. Germline V gene data show CDR1 as GTSNPN and CDR2 as SVGIG (reference sequence). Trimming stripped 4 bases from V and 0 bases from J, with 16 bases between. The CDR3 runs 16 residues.

For the CDR3, the DNA is TGTGCCAGCAGCTTGCTAAGGGTTGGTGGCTACACCTTC. Protein sequence: CASSLLRVGGYTF. V gene TRBV5-4 combines with J gene TRBJ1-2; no clear D gene. Germline V gene sequence: CDR1 SGHNT, CDR2 YYREEE (reference sequence). The CDR3 contains 13 residues. The ends were cut back, 1 base at V and 7 bases at J, with 11 bases in the middle.

This clone was seen a handful of times. This chain connects TRBV27 to TRBJ2-1; unclear D gene. CDR3 size: 11 residues. The germline V gene encodes CDR1 MNHEY and CDR2 SMNVEV (reference sequence). Trimming removed 3 bases from V and 7 bases from J, with 4 bases in between. The DNA for the CDR3 is TGTGCCAGCAGTTTTGGGAATGAGCAGTTCTTC. Translating gives CASSFGNEQFF.

The rearrangement joins TRBV7-8 to TRBJ2-3; D is unclear. Germline loops: CDR1 SGHVS, CDR2 FQNEAQ. This CDR3 region has 14 residues. V lost 5 bases, J lost 3 bases, and 12 bases lay in between. The CDR3 protein is CASSPTQTTDTQYF. The CDR3 nucleotides read TGTGCCAGCAGCCCCACGCAGACTACAGATACGCAGTATTTT.

The sample holds one count of this clone. V gene TRBV30 combines with J gene TRBJ1-2, with 7 bases fitting TRBD1. The CDR3 extends over 16 amino acids. V dropped 4 bases and J dropped 7; count of bases not matched to a gene: 18. Germline V lookup: CDR1 GTSNPN, CDR2 SVGIG (reference sequence). The chain's CDR3 is CAWIIERGQGSSGYTF. The CDR3 coding sequence is TGTGCCTGGATCATCGAAAGGGGGCAGGGATCGAGTGGCTACACCTTC. Full variable domain (remainder filled in from reference TRBV30 and TRBJ1-2): SQTIHQWPATLVQPVGSPLSLECTVEGTSNPNLYWYRQAAGRGLQLLFYSVGIGQISSEVPQNLSASRPQDRQFILSSKKLLLSDSGFYLCAWIIERGQGSSGYTFGSGTRLTVV.